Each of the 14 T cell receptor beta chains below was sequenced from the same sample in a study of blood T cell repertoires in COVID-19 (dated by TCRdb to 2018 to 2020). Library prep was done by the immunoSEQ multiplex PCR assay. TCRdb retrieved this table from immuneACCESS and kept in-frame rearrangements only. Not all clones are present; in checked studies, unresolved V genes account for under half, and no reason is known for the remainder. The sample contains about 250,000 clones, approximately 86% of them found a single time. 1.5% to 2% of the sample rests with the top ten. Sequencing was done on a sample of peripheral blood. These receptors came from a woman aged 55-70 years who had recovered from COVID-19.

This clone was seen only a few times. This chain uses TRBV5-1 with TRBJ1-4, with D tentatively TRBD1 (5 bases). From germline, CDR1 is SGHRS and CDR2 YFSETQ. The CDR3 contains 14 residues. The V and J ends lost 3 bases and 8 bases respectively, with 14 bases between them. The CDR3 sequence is CASSSLGGGEKLFF. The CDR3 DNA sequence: TGCGCCAGCAGCTCCCTCGGGGGTGGCGAAAAACTGTTTTTT.

The CDR3 loop is CASSPTVRETQYF. The CDR3 coding sequence is TGTGCCAGCAGCCCCACGGTGCGAGAGACCCAGTACTTC. The chain joins TRBV3-1 (or the pseudogene TRBV3-2) to TRBJ2-5; D not certain. Germline CDR1 is LGHDT and CDR2 is YNNKEL (reference sequence). This CDR3 is built from 13 residues. V was shortened by 4 bases and J by 4 bases, with 10 bases between the two germline ends.

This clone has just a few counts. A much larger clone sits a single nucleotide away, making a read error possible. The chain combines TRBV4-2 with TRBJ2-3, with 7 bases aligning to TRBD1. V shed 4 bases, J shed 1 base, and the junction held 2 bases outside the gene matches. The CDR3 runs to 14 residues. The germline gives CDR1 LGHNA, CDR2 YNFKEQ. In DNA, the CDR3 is TGTGCCAGCAGCCCGGGACAGCGCACAGATACGCAGTATTTT. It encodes CASSPGQRTDTQYF.

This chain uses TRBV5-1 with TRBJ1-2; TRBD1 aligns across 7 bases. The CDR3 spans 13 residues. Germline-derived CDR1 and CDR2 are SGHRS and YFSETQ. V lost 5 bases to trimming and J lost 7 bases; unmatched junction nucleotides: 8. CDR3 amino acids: CASSQTQGFGYTF. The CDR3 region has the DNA TGCGCCAGCAGTCAGACACAGGGGTTTGGCTACACCTTC.

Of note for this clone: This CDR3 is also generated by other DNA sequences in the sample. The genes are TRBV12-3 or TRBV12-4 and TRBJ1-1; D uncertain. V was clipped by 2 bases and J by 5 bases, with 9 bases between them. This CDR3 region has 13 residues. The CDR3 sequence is CASSLQTGTEAFF. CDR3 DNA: TGTGCCAGCAGTTTACAGACCGGGACTGAAGCTTTCTTT.

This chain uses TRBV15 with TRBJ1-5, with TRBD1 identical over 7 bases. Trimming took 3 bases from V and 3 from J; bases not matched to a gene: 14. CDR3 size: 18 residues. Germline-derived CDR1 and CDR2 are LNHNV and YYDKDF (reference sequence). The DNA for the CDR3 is TGTGCCACCAGCAGTGAACCGGGACAGCTCCTACCCAATCAGCCCCAGCATTTT. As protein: CATSSEPGQLLPNQPQHF.

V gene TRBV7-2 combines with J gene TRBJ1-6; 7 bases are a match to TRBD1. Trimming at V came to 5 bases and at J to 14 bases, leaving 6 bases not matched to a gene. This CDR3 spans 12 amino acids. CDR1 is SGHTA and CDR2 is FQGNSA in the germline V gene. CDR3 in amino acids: CASSGPRGSLHF. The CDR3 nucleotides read TGTGCCAGCAGCGGCCCCAGGGGGTCCCTCCACTTT.

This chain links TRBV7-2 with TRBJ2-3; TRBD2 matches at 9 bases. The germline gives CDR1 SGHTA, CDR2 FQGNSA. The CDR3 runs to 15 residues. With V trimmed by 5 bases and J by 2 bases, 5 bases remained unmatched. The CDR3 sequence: CASSQLAGFTDTQYF. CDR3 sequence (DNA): TGTGCCAGCAGCCAACTAGCGGGCTTCACAGATACGCAGTATTTT.

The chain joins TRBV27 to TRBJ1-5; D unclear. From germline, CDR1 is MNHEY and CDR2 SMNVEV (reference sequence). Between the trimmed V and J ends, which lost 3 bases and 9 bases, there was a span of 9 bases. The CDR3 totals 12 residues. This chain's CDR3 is CASSFSGSPQHF. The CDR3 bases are TGTGCCAGCAGTTTTTCCGGGTCGCCCCAGCATTTT.

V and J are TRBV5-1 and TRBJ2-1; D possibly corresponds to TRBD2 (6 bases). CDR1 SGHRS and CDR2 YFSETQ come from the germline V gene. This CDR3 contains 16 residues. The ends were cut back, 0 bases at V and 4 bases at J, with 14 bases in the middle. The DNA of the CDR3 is TGCGCCAGCAGCTTGGCCGGGGTAGCGGCTTACAATGAGCAGTTCTTC. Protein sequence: CASSLAGVAAYNEQFF.

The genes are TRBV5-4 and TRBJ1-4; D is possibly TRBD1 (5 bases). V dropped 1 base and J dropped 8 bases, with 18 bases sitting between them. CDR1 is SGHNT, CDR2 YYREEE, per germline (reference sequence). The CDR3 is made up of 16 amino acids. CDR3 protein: CASSLSGLGRSEKLFF. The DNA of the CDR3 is TGTGCCAGCAGCTTGTCAGGGCTGGGGCGTTCCGAAAAACTGTTTTTT.

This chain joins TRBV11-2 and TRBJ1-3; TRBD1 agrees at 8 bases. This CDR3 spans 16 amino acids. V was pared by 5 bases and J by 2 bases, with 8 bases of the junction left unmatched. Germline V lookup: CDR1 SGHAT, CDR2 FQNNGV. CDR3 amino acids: CASSPRTGTAGNTIYF. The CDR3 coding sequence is TGTGCCAGCAGCCCCCGGACAGGGACGGCTGGAAACACCATATATTTT.

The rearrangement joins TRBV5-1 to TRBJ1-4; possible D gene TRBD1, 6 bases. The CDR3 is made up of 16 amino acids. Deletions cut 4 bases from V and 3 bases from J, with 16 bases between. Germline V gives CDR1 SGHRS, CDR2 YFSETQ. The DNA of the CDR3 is TGCGCCAGCAGCCTGACTGGGTACAGGGCTAATGAAAAACTGTTTTTT. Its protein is CASSLTGYRANEKLFF.

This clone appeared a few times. CDR3 sequence: CASSSDRGVEQYF. CDR3 bases: TGTGCCAGCAGCTCGGACAGGGGGGTCGAGCAGTACTTC. The V gene is TRBV7-2, the J gene TRBJ2-7; TRBD1 matches at 10 bases. The CDR3 sequence is 13 residues long. Germline loops: CDR1 SGHTA, CDR2 FQGNSA. Trimming removed 4 bases from V and 6 bases from J; junction bases left unmatched: 3.